This T cell receptor (beta chain) was sequenced in a study of blood T cell repertoires in COVID-19. As handled by the study authors: Estimation of nucleated cell counts relied on the amplification of reference gene primers. The protocol was immunoSEQ multiplex PCR, while the TCRdb copy is restricted to in-frame clones and leaves out a portion. That table supplies the V and J calls and clone size; D and trimming were determined from the DNA. The table shows approximately 260,000 clones, with roughly nine tenths occurring only once. Germline loops: CDR1 SEHNR, CDR2 FQNEAQ (reference sequence). This CDR3 has 16 amino acids. The ends lost 1 base at V and 7 bases at J; junction bases unmatched: 10.

This clonotype originated in a man aged 18 to 30 with active or convalescent COVID-19. The sequenced sample was peripheral blood. The genes are TRBV7-9 and TRBJ2-3, with TRBD2 matching over 8 bases. Here the CDR3 DNA reads TGTGCCAGCAGCTTAGGCCTCGGCAGCGGGGGAAATACGCAGTATTTT. Translating gives CASSLGLGSGGNTQYF.